These T cell receptor beta chains were read from a single sample in a study of blood T cell repertoires in COVID-19. TCRdb keeps only in-frame clones here, not all; method: immunoSEQ multiplex PCR. The sample lists 250,000 to 300,000 clones, 81% occurring once. Material: peripheral blood. All receptors come from a woman between 55 and 75 years old with active or convalescent COVID-19. CDR3s include the opening cysteine and the closing phenylalanine or tryptophan. The order of the fields is CDR3 protein, CDR3 DNA, J gene, V gene, D gene, clone size. D genes are given only for firm matches. For some rows the clone size is stated as once, few or many, or as a class when expanded; others skip it.

CDR3 protein: CASSLFPTGGNSNQPQHF
CDR3 DNA: TGTGCCAGCAGTTTATTTCCGACAGGGGGGAATAGCAATCAGCCCCAGCATTTT
J gene: TRBJ1-5
V gene: TRBV27
D gene: TRBD1
clone size: .

CDR3 protein: CASSPTPMLSSPLHF
CDR3 DNA: TGTGCCAGCAGCCCAACCCCTATGCTGAGTTCACCCCTCCACTTT
J gene: TRBJ1-6
V gene: TRBV6-5
D gene: .
clone size: .

CDR3 protein: CASSLVGQINQPQHF
CDR3 DNA: TGCGCCAGCAGCCTCGTCGGACAGATAAATCAGCCCCAGCATTTT
J gene: TRBJ1-5
V gene: TRBV4-1
D gene: .
clone size: .

CDR3 protein: CASSPAPRGGTDTQYF
CDR3 DNA: TGCGCCAGCAGCCCCGCCCCCAGGGGGGGCACAGATACGCAGTATTTT
J gene: TRBJ2-3
V gene: TRBV4-1
D gene: .
clone size: .

CDR3 protein: CASSPRANYEQYF
CDR3 DNA: TGTGCCAGCAGCCCCAGGGCGAACTACGAGCAGTACTTC
J gene: TRBJ2-7
V gene: TRBV9
D gene: .
clone size: .

CDR3 protein: CASSDWAVYGYTF
CDR3 DNA: TGTGCCAGCAGTGACTGGGCAGTTTATGGCTACACCTTC
J gene: TRBJ1-2
V gene: TRBV2
D gene: .
clone size: few

CDR3 protein: CAWQGGWNTEAFF
CDR3 DNA: TGTGCCTGGCAGGGCGGCTGGAACACTGAAGCTTTCTTT
J gene: TRBJ1-1
V gene: TRBV30
D gene: .
clone size: .

CDR3 protein: CASTGTGVSYEQYF
CDR3 DNA: TGTGCCAGCACCGGGACAGGAGTCTCCTACGAGCAGTACTTC
J gene: TRBJ2-7
V gene: TRBV11-2
D gene: TRBD1
clone size: .

CDR3 protein: CASSPPSQGNNEKLFF
CDR3 DNA: TGTGCCAGCTCACCACCGTCACAGGGAAACAATGAAAAACTGTTTTTT
J gene: TRBJ1-4
V gene: TRBV18
D gene: .
clone size: .

CDR3 protein: CASSYGTGEIYTGELFF
CDR3 DNA: TGTGCCAGCAGTTACGGGACAGGGGAAATTTACACCGGGGAGCTGTTTTTT
J gene: TRBJ2-2
V gene: TRBV6-2/TRBV6-3
D gene: TRBD1
clone size: .

CDR3 protein: CASSLTRHRDYGYTF
CDR3 DNA: TGTGCCAGCAGTTTAACTCGCCACAGGGACTATGGCTACACCTTC
J gene: TRBJ1-2
V gene: TRBV27
D gene: .
clone size: .

CDR3 protein: CASSGLRGLAGDNEQFF
CDR3 DNA: TGCGCCAGCAGCGGGCTGAGGGGACTAGCGGGGGACAATGAGCAGTTCTTC
J gene: TRBJ2-1
V gene: TRBV10-2
D gene: TRBD2
clone size: .

CDR3 protein: CASSLSLGGGNTEAFF
CDR3 DNA: TGTGCCAGCAGCTTATCTCTTGGCGGTGGGAACACTGAAGCTTTCTTT
J gene: TRBJ1-1
V gene: TRBV7-9
D gene: .
clone size: .

CDR3 protein: CASSGVGGLYNEQFF
CDR3 DNA: TGTGCCAGCAGCGGGGTGGGGGGACTTTACAATGAGCAGTTCTTC
J gene: TRBJ2-1
V gene: TRBV5-4
D gene: .
clone size: .

CDR3 protein: CASSPGQGTTNYGYTF
CDR3 DNA: TGTGCCAGCAGCCCCGGACAGGGAACCACTAACTATGGCTACACCTTC
J gene: TRBJ1-2
V gene: TRBV5-4
D gene: TRBD1
clone size: .

CDR3 protein: CASSYSGRAEGYTF
CDR3 DNA: TGTGCCAGCAGTTACTCGGGCAGGGCCGAGGGCTACACCTTC
J gene: TRBJ1-2
V gene: TRBV6-5
D gene: .
clone size: .

CDR3 protein: CAVPLSGGPHGGELFF
CDR3 DNA: TGTGCCGTGCCCCTCTCGGGGGGGCCTCATGGCGGGGAGCTGTTTTTT
J gene: TRBJ2-2
V gene: TRBV7-9
D gene: TRBD2
clone size: .

CDR3 protein: CASSQARGLGELFF
CDR3 DNA: TGTGCCAGCAGCCAAGCGCGGGGGCTGGGGGAGCTGTTTTTT
J gene: TRBJ2-2
V gene: TRBV3-1/TRBV3-2
D gene: .
clone size: few

CDR3 protein: CASSLVGGYLNYGYTF
CDR3 DNA: TGTGCCAGCAGCTTAGTTGGAGGATATCTTAACTATGGCTACACCTTC
J gene: TRBJ1-2
V gene: TRBV7-8
D gene: .
clone size: .

CDR3 protein: CASYRDSSYEQYF
CDR3 DNA: TGTGCCAGTTATAGGGACAGCTCCTACGAGCAGTACTTC
J gene: TRBJ2-7
V gene: TRBV6-6
D gene: TRBD1
clone size: once

CDR3 protein: CASSPGQVLGYTF
CDR3 DNA: TGTGCCAGCAGCCCCGGACAGGTCCTTGGCTACACCTTC
J gene: TRBJ1-2
V gene: TRBV7-9
D gene: TRBD1
clone size: .

CDR3 protein: CASSARGGGFTDTQYF
CDR3 DNA: TGTGCCAGCAGTGCGCGGGGGGGCGGGTTCACAGATACGCAGTATTTT
J gene: TRBJ2-3
V gene: TRBV6-1
D gene: TRBD2
clone size: .

CDR3 protein: CGNGQVNTGELFF
CDR3 DNA: TGTGGAAATGGACAGGTTAACACCGGGGAGCTGTTTTTT
J gene: TRBJ2-2
V gene: TRBV30
D gene: TRBD1
clone size: .

CDR3 protein: CASSLGTGLAFF
CDR3 DNA: TGCGCCAGCAGTTTGGGGACAGGGTTAGCTTTCTTT
J gene: TRBJ1-1
V gene: TRBV10-2
D gene: TRBD1
clone size: .

CDR3 protein: CASSFRLRSGGYIQYF
CDR3 DNA: TGTGCCAGCAGCTTCCGACTCCGGTCCGGCGGGTACATTCAGTACTTC
J gene: TRBJ2-4
V gene: TRBV7-3
D gene: .
clone size: .

CDR3 protein: CASTPRRGEQLETQYF
CDR3 DNA: TGCGCCAGCACCCCGAGAAGGGGCGAACAGTTAGAGACCCAGTACTTC
J gene: TRBJ2-5
V gene: TRBV4-1
D gene: .
clone size: many

CDR3 protein: CSASLQGNEQFF
CDR3 DNA: TGCAGTGCTAGTTTACAGGGCAATGAGCAGTTCTTC
J gene: TRBJ2-1
V gene: TRBV20-1
D gene: .
clone size: .

CDR3 protein: CASSPTGQAAYEQYF
CDR3 DNA: TGTGCCAGCAGCCCTACGGGACAGGCCGCCTACGAGCAGTACTTC
J gene: TRBJ2-7
V gene: TRBV5-5
D gene: TRBD1
clone size: .

CDR3 protein: CASSLDLGGPPTDTQYF
CDR3 DNA: TGTGCCAGCAGCTTAGATCTCGGGGGGCCCCCCACAGATACGCAGTATTTT
J gene: TRBJ2-3
V gene: TRBV7-2
D gene: .
clone size: .

CDR3 protein: CASSALASEQFF
CDR3 DNA: TGTGCCAGCAGCGCCCTAGCTTCTGAGCAGTTCTTC
J gene: TRBJ2-1
V gene: TRBV2
D gene: .
clone size: .

CDR3 protein: CASSRDRSTDTQYF
CDR3 DNA: TGTGCCAGCAGCCGGGACAGGAGCACAGATACGCAGTATTTT
J gene: TRBJ2-3
V gene: TRBV2
D gene: TRBD1
clone size: few

CDR3 protein: CAISLGQVKGLNQPQHF
CDR3 DNA: TGTGCCATCTCTCTAGGACAGGTGAAGGGGCTAAATCAGCCCCAGCATTTT
J gene: TRBJ1-5
V gene: TRBV10-3
D gene: TRBD1
clone size: .

CDR3 protein: CASSQGGLGAFF
CDR3 DNA: TGTGCCAGCAGCCAAGGAGGGTTGGGGGCTTTCTTT
J gene: TRBJ1-1
V gene: TRBV3-1/TRBV3-2
D gene: .
clone size: .

CDR3 protein: CASSTQTGSGNTIYF
CDR3 DNA: TGTGCCAGTAGTACCCAGACAGGATCGGGAAACACCATATATTTT
J gene: TRBJ1-3
V gene: TRBV19
D gene: .
clone size: .

CDR3 protein: CASSYGQQPIEQYF
CDR3 DNA: TGTGCCAGCAGTTATGGACAGCAACCGATCGAGCAGTACTTC
J gene: TRBJ2-7
V gene: TRBV27
D gene: .
clone size: .

CDR3 protein: CASSPFFLTDTQYF
CDR3 DNA: TGTGCCAGCAGCCCCTTTTTTCTCACAGATACGCAGTATTTT
J gene: TRBJ2-3
V gene: TRBV14
D gene: .
clone size: .

CDR3 protein: CASSMGASNQPQHF
CDR3 DNA: TGTGCCAGTAGTATGGGGGCGAGCAATCAGCCCCAGCATTTT
J gene: TRBJ1-5
V gene: TRBV19
D gene: .
clone size: once

CDR3 protein: CASSVSGAINYGYTF
CDR3 DNA: TGTGCCAGCAGTGTGTCCGGAGCAATTAACTATGGCTACACCTTC
J gene: TRBJ1-2
V gene: TRBV2
D gene: .
clone size: .

CDR3 protein: CASSSGRGAGNTIYF
CDR3 DNA: TGTGCTAGCAGCTCCGGCAGGGGTGCTGGAAACACCATATATTTT
J gene: TRBJ1-3
V gene: TRBV7-7
D gene: .
clone size: .

CDR3 protein: CASSSAGVVAKNIQYF
CDR3 DNA: TGTGCCAGCAGTTCAGCAGGGGTGGTAGCCAAAAACATTCAGTACTTC
J gene: TRBJ2-4
V gene: TRBV6-2/TRBV6-3
D gene: .
clone size: .

CDR3 protein: CASSETGIREQYF
CDR3 DNA: TGCGCCAGCAGTGAGACAGGGATTCGCGAGCAGTACTTC
J gene: TRBJ2-7
V gene: TRBV10-1
D gene: .
clone size: .

CDR3 protein: CASSHQKLAGGPTDTQYF
CDR3 DNA: TGTGCCAGCAGCCACCAAAAACTAGCGGGGGGGCCCACAGATACGCAGTATTTT
J gene: TRBJ2-3
V gene: TRBV3-1/TRBV3-2
D gene: TRBD2
clone size: .

CDR3 protein: CASLGQYQETQYF
CDR3 DNA: TGTGCCAGCTTAGGACAGTACCAAGAGACCCAGTACTTC
J gene: TRBJ2-5
V gene: TRBV18
D gene: .
clone size: .

CDR3 protein: CASSLLQGLHTEAFF
CDR3 DNA: TGTGCCAGCAGCTTATTACAGGGCCTCCACACTGAAGCTTTCTTT
J gene: TRBJ1-1
V gene: TRBV7-8
D gene: .
clone size: .

CDR3 protein: CASSQAGGRQYF
CDR3 DNA: TGCGCCAGCAGTCAGGCCGGGGGAAGGCAGTACTTC
J gene: TRBJ2-7
V gene: TRBV4-1
D gene: .
clone size: few

CDR3 protein: CASSGAVYTEAFF
CDR3 DNA: TGTGCCAGCAGCGGGGCTGTCTACACTGAAGCTTTCTTT
J gene: TRBJ1-1
V gene: TRBV5-4
D gene: .
clone size: .

CDR3 protein: CASSLAVDRGFNEQFF
CDR3 DNA: TGCGCCAGCAGCTTGGCCGTTGACAGGGGGTTCAATGAGCAGTTCTTC
J gene: TRBJ2-1
V gene: TRBV5-1
D gene: TRBD1
clone size: .

CDR3 protein: CASSTRPLAGANTGELFF
CDR3 DNA: TGTGCCAGCAGCACCCGGCCATTAGCGGGCGCGAACACCGGGGAGCTGTTTTTT
J gene: TRBJ2-2
V gene: TRBV7-2
D gene: TRBD2
clone size: .

CDR3 protein: CASKGGDTGELFF
CDR3 DNA: TGTGCCAGCAAGGGGGGGGACACCGGGGAGCTGTTTTTT
J gene: TRBJ2-2
V gene: TRBV9
D gene: .
clone size: .

CDR3 protein: CASSLAGNMNTEAFF
CDR3 DNA: TGTGCCAGCAGCTTGGCAGGGAACATGAACACTGAAGCTTTCTTT
J gene: TRBJ1-1
V gene: TRBV7-2
D gene: .
clone size: .

CDR3 protein: CASSFGDRGGNTIYF
CDR3 DNA: TGTGCCAGCAGTTTTGGGGACAGGGGCGGAAACACCATATATTTT
J gene: TRBJ1-3
V gene: TRBV6-1
D gene: TRBD1
clone size: once

CDR3 protein: CASSDPTGSDTEAFF
CDR3 DNA: TGCGCCAGCAGTGACCCAACGGGTTCGGACACTGAAGCTTTCTTT
J gene: TRBJ1-1
V gene: TRBV10-1
D gene: .
clone size: .

CDR3 protein: CASSGGLSSYNSPLHF
CDR3 DNA: TGTGCCAGCAGCGGGGGACTAAGCTCCTATAATTCACCCCTCCACTTT
J gene: TRBJ1-6
V gene: TRBV2
D gene: .
clone size: .